This passage covers 21 T cell receptor beta chains from one sample sequenced in a study of Ad26.COV2.S vaccination and SARS-CoV-2 variants. Noted treatment: around 19 received Ad26.COV2.S at low or high dose, single or two shots; five or six received placebo; per-sample allocation not given. Samples were taken on day 63 after the first vaccine or placebo injection. Method: immunoSEQ multiplex PCR; TCRdb's copy keeps in-frame clones and lacks some. The sample includes fewer than 400,000 clones, 88% seen only once; the top ten take roughly 3%. This sample comprised peripheral blood, obtained in a trial of Ad26.COV2.S vaccine versus placebo. All receptors derive from a person between 18 and 60 years old who received the Ad26.COV2.S COVID-19 vaccine or a placebo.

The rearrangement joins TRBV2 to TRBJ1-6, with 9 positions matching TRBD1. The CDR3 has 15 amino acids. Germline loops: CDR1 SNHLY, CDR2 FYNNEI. J gave up 6 bases and V 5 bases, and 5 bases lay outside the gene matches. The CDR3 here is CASSRTGVFNSPLHF. CDR3 DNA sequence: TGTGCCAGCAGTCGGACAGGGGTTTTTAATTCACCCCTCCACTTT.

The chain is built from TRBV12-5 and TRBJ2-3; 10 nucleotides match TRBD2. Trimming cost V 5 bases and J 4 bases; bases outside gene matches: 9. CDR1 is LGHNT, CDR2 FRNRAP, per germline. This CDR3 contains 16 residues. Here the CDR3 reads CASGTFSGGLSDTQYF. CDR3 nucleotide sequence: TGTGCTAGTGGTACTTTTAGCGGGGGGCTGTCAGATACGCAGTATTTT. The complete variable domain, with remaining parts taken from reference TRBV12-5 and TRBJ2-3, reads DARVTQTPRHKVTEMGQEVTMRCQPILGHNTVFWYRQTMMQGLELLAYFRNRAPLDDSGMPKDRFSAEMPDATLATLKIQPSEPRDSAVYFCASGTFSGGLSDTQYFGPGTRLTVL.

The rearrangement joins TRBV9 to TRBJ1-1, with 9 bases identical to TRBD1. The CDR3 consists of 14 residues. The V gene's germline CDR1 is SGDLS and CDR2 YYNGEE. V trimming: 4 bases; J trimming: 3 bases; junction bases outside the gene matches: 4. The CDR3 is CASSMGQGDTEAFF. CDR3 DNA sequence: TGTGCCAGCAGCATGGGACAGGGAGACACTGAAGCTTTCTTT.

Only a few counts were recorded for this clone. The chain has TRBV5-5 and TRBJ1-6, with D hard to call. Between the trimmed V and J ends, which lost 0 bases and 3 bases, there was a span of 7 bases. This CDR3 has 15 residues. Germline CDR1 reads SGHKS; CDR2 reads YYEKEE (reference sequence). This CDR3 is CASSLGPVYNSPLHF. The CDR3 DNA is TGTGCCAGCAGCTTGGGCCCGGTCTATAATTCACCCCTCCACTTT.

This clone has more than one count but fewer than ten. The J gene is TRBJ1-6, the V gene TRBV2; a possible D gene is TRBD1 (6 bases). The CDR3 contains 14 residues. Germline V gives CDR1 SNHLY, CDR2 FYNNEI. V was cut by 6 bases and J by 10 bases, with 16 bases left in between. The DNA of the CDR3 is TGTGCCAGCAGGGGAACAGGGATCTCATCACCCCTCCACTTT. Protein product: CASRGTGISSPLHF. The variable domain in full, with the rest retrieved from reference TRBV2 and TRBJ1-6, is EPEVTQTPSHQVTQMGQEVILRCVPISNHLYFYWYRQILGQKVEFLVSFYNNEISEKSEIFDDQFSVERPDGSNFTLKIRSTKLEDSAMYFCASRGTGISSPLHFGNGTRLTVT.

The rearrangement uses TRBV4-1 and TRBJ1-1; maybe TRBD1 (5 bases). CDR3 length equals 14 residues. Germline V lookup: CDR1 MGHRA, CDR2 YSYEKL. Trimming stripped 1 base from V and 4 bases from J, with 10 bases between. The CDR3 loop reads CASSQGGTPTEAFF. Written as DNA, the CDR3 is TGCGCCAGCAGCCAAGGGGGGACCCCCACTGAAGCTTTCTTT.

This CDR3 is CASTRSHGELFF. CDR3 in DNA: TGTGCCAGCACCCGCTCTCACGGGGAGCTGTTTTTT. This chain uses TRBV12-3 or TRBV12-4 with TRBJ2-2; D uncertain. V gave up 7 bases and J gave up 7 bases, with 10 bases separating them. This CDR3 is 12 amino acids long.

The V call is TRBV7-9, the J call TRBJ1-1, with D tentatively TRBD1 (6 bases). Looked up from germline, CDR1 is SEHNR and CDR2 is FQNEAQ (reference sequence). The CDR3 is 13 amino acids. The germline V and J ends were trimmed by 1 base and 6 bases, with 9 bases remaining between them. CDR3 sequence reads: CASSLDGGPEAFF. In DNA, the CDR3 is TGTGCCAGCAGCTTAGACGGGGGCCCTGAAGCTTTCTTT.

The V and J genes are TRBV9 and TRBJ1-3; no definite D call. Germline-derived CDR1 and CDR2 are SGDLS and YYNGEE. The CDR3 consists of 15 residues. V gave up 2 bases and J gave up 9 bases, with 18 bases separating them. In DNA form, the CDR3 reads TGTGCCAGCAGCGTGAACATAGGACTTAAGAGCACCATATATTTT. Amino acid sequence: CASSVNIGLKSTIYF. The variable domain in full, with the rest retrieved from reference TRBV9 and TRBJ1-3, is DSGVTQTPKHLITATGQRVTLRCSPRSGDLSVYWYQQSLDQGLQFLIQYYNGEERAKGNILERFSAQQFPDLHSELNLSSLELGDSALYFCASSVNIGLKSTIYFGEGSWLTVV.

The chain joins TRBV6-2 or TRBV6-3 to TRBJ2-3, with D uncertain. V lost 0 bases to trimming and J lost 4 bases, with 14 bases between them. This CDR3 is built from 16 residues. The germline V gene encodes CDR1 MNHEY and CDR2 SVGEGT. This CDR3 reads CASSYSPSIAPDTQYF. CDR3 sequence (DNA): TGTGCCAGCAGTTACTCCCCCTCCATTGCCCCAGATACGCAGTATTTT.

This chain joins TRBV21-1 and TRBJ2-7. TRBV21-1 is a pseudogene locus. The CDR3 spans 12 residues. The DNA for the CDR3 is TGTGCCAGCAGCAGGGTACCCTACGAGCAGTACTTC. Protein sequence: CASSRVPYEQYF.

The rearrangement uses TRBV2 and TRBJ1-6; TRBD1 aligns across 10 bases. Germline-derived CDR1 and CDR2 are SNHLY and FYNNEI. The CDR3 consists of 14 residues. V lost 7 bases to trimming and J lost 10 bases; unmatched junction nucleotides: 7. Here the CDR3 reads CASTGDRGNSPLHF. CDR3 nucleotides: TGTGCCAGCACAGGGGACAGGGGTAACTCACCCCTCCACTTT. Supplemented by reference TRBV2 and TRBJ1-6, the full variable domain reads EPEVTQTPSHQVTQMGQEVILRCVPISNHLYFYWYRQILGQKVEFLVSFYNNEISEKSEIFDDQFSVERPDGSNFTLKIRSTKLEDSAMYFCASTGDRGNSPLHFGNGTRLTVT.

The chain joins TRBV5-6 to TRBJ2-5; 9 bases fit TRBD1. Looked up from germline, CDR1 is SGHDT and CDR2 is YYEEEE. The CDR3 extends over 15 amino acids. Losses at the gene ends were 4 bases for V and 5 bases for J; bases not matched to a gene: 9. The CDR3 spells CASSGGTGRRETQYF. CDR3 nucleotide sequence: TGTGCCAGCAGCGGCGGGACAGGGCGGAGGGAGACCCAGTACTTC.

The J gene is TRBJ1-3, the V gene TRBV7-9; no reliable D call. Trimming took off 5 bases at V and 1 base at J, with 12 bases between the two ends. This CDR3 has 15 amino acids. CDR1 and CDR2 (germline): SEHNR, FQNEAQ (reference sequence). The CDR3 DNA follows: TGTGCCAGCAGCCGAGAGGCCAGGTCTGGAAACACCATATATTTT. Protein product: CASSREARSGNTIYF. The entire variable domain, with the rest obtained from reference TRBV7-9 and TRBJ1-3, is as follows: DTGVSQNPRHKITKRGQNVTFRCDPISEHNRLYWYRQTLGQGPEFLTYFQNEAQLEKSRLLSDRFSAERPKGSFSTLEIQRTEQGDSAMYLCASSREARSGNTIYFGEGSWLTVV.

The V call is TRBV12-5, the J call TRBJ2-1, with 11 bases matching TRBD2. The junction had 6 bases not matched to a gene; V was cut back by 5 bases and J by 3 bases. This CDR3 is 16 amino acids long. Per the germline V gene, CDR1 is LGHNT and CDR2 is FRNRAP. The CDR3 region is CASGEFSGGVYNEQFF. CDR3 DNA: TGTGCTAGTGGTGAATTTAGCGGGGGGGTCTACAATGAGCAGTTCTTC.

The gene calls are TRBV5-5 and TRBJ1-2; no firm D call. V gave up 0 bases and J gave up 2 bases, with 11 bases separating them. The CDR3 runs to 15 residues. Germline V lookup: CDR1 SGHKS, CDR2 YYEKEE (reference sequence). The CDR3 sequence is CASSLELLRNYGYTF. The CDR3, as DNA: TGTGCCAGCAGCTTGGAACTCTTACGAAACTATGGCTACACCTTC.

V usage is TRBV5-1 and J usage is TRBJ2-1, with 9 bases identical to TRBD2. The CDR3 covers 17 residues. Trimming cost V 4 bases and J 7 bases; bases outside gene matches: 15. CDR1 SGHRS and CDR2 YFSETQ come from the germline V gene. CDR3 sequence reads: CASSARLAGGPGNEQFF. CDR3 DNA sequence: TGCGCCAGCAGCGCCAGATTGGCGGGGGGGCCGGGAAATGAGCAGTTCTTC.

The DNA of the CDR3 is TGTGCCAGTAGTATAATTGGACAGGGGCAAAACATTCAGTACTTC. Amino acid sequence: CASSIIGQGQNIQYF. V usage is TRBV19 and J usage is TRBJ2-4, with 9 bases aligning to TRBD1. After removal of 2 bases from V and 5 bases from J, the junction contained 4 bases not matched to a gene. CDR1 LNHDA and CDR2 SQIVND come from the germline V gene (reference sequence). The CDR3 loop spans 15 amino acids.

The J gene is TRBJ2-5, the V gene TRBV4-3; D is unresolved. V lost 4 bases and J 5 bases, leaving 14 bases between the germline ends. The CDR3 has 14 amino acids. The germline V gene has CDR1 LGHNA and CDR2 YSLEER. The CDR3 DNA reads TGCGCCAGCAGCCGGGGTCTGGCTGACGAGACCCAGTACTTC. It encodes CASSRGLADETQYF.

The V call is TRBV11-3, the J call TRBJ2-1; D not resolved. Germline V CDR1 and CDR2: SGHNT, YENEEA. V dropped 5 bases and J dropped 8 bases, with 13 bases sitting between them. This CDR3 is built from 13 residues. This chain's CDR3 is CASSRGRHDEQFF. In nucleotides, the CDR3 is TGTGCCAGCAGCCGCGGTCGGCACGATGAGCAGTTCTTC.

The table lists this clone with a count of one. This chain connects TRBV30 to TRBJ2-7, with D possibly matching TRBD1 (6 bases). Germline CDR1 reads GTSNPN; CDR2 reads SVGIG (reference sequence). V gave up 4 bases and J gave up 2 bases, with 15 bases separating them. The length of the CDR3 is 14 residues. This CDR3 reads CAWTYHTGTYEQYF. CDR3 nucleotide sequence: TGTGCCTGGACGTACCATACAGGGACCTACGAGCAGTACTTC.